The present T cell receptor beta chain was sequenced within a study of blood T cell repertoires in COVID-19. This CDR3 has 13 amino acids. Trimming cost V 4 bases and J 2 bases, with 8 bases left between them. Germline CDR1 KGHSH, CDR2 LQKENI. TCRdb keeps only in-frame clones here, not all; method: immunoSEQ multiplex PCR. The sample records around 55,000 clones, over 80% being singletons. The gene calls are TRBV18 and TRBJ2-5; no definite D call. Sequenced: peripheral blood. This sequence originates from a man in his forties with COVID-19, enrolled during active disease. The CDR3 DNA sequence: TGTGCCAGCTCACGGGCAGAACAAGAGACCCAGTACTTC. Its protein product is CASSRAEQETQYF.